Listed here are 21 T cell receptor beta chains from one sample, sequenced in a study of blood T cell repertoires in COVID-19. Libraries were prepared by immunoSEQ multiplex PCR; TCRdb keeps only in-frame clonotypes and omits some of them. The table includes 350,000 to 450,000 clones, about 89% detected once. What was sequenced was PBMCs or T cells enriched from blood (not recorded which). The receptors stem from a woman in her forties who had been exposed to COVID-19.

V gene TRBV2 combines with J gene TRBJ1-6, with 8 bases matching TRBD1. This CDR3 is built from 14 residues. Germline V gives CDR1 SNHLY, CDR2 FYNNEI. V trimming: 7 bases; J trimming: 7 bases; junction bases outside the gene matches: 6. The CDR3 is CASNAGGPNSPLHF. The CDR3 DNA follows: TGTGCCAGCAACGCAGGGGGCCCCAATTCACCCCTCCACTTT.

The genes are TRBV9 and TRBJ1-1; D not certain. V lost 3 bases to trimming and J lost 4 bases, with 13 bases between them. Germline values: CDR1 SGDLS, CDR2 YYNGEE. The CDR3 consists of 14 residues. In DNA, the CDR3 is TGTGCCAGCAGCGCAACCTTAGCGGGCACTGAAGCTTTCTTT. Translating gives CASSATLAGTEAFF.

V and J are TRBV9 and TRBJ1-4; D may be TRBD1 (5 bases). This CDR3 has 17 amino acids. Germline V gene sequence: CDR1 SGDLS, CDR2 YYNGEE. The V and J ends lost 1 base and 4 bases respectively, with 17 bases between them. The CDR3 DNA reads as TGTGCCAGCAGCGTAAGCCAGTCGTGGGGGGTTAATGAAAAACTGTTTTTT. It translates to CASSVSQSWGVNEKLFF.

The CDR3 spells CASSPPDREAEAFF. CDR3 DNA: TGTGCCAGCAGCCCGCCCGACAGGGAGGCTGAAGCTTTCTTT. J is TRBJ1-1 and V is TRBV9; 7 bases are a match to TRBD1. J gave up 6 bases and V 4 bases, and 9 bases lay outside the gene matches. Germline values: CDR1 SGDLS, CDR2 YYNGEE. The length of the CDR3 is 14 residues.

The J gene is TRBJ1-4, the V gene TRBV5-8; 9 nucleotides match TRBD1. Germline trimming cut 5 bases from V and 8 bases from J; bases unmatched to any gene: 4. CDR3 length equals 13 residues. Germline-derived CDR1 and CDR2 are SGHTS and YDEGEE. For the CDR3, the DNA is TGTGCCAGCAGGGACAGGGGACCCGAAAAACTGTTTTTT. Protein product: CASRDRGPEKLFF.

This clone showed up just once. This chain connects TRBV18 to TRBJ2-1; D is possibly TRBD2 (6 bases). Trimming shortened V by 10 bases and J by 5 bases, and 18 bases separated the two germline ends. CDR1 and CDR2 from the germline V gene are KGHSH and LQKENI. The CDR3 has 14 residues. CDR3 sequence: CATRRYGGHNEQFF. CDR3 bases: TGTGCCACTAGAAGGTACGGGGGACACAATGAGCAGTTCTTC.

The chain combines TRBV14 with TRBJ1-2; a possible D gene is TRBD1 (6 bases). The CDR3 extends over 14 amino acids. V was pared by 2 bases and J by 3 bases, with 10 bases between. The germline CDR1 and CDR2 sequences are SGHDN and FVKESK. The CDR3 spells CASSQPGTHYGYTF. The CDR3 DNA reads TGTGCCAGCAGCCAACCCGGGACACACTATGGCTACACCTTC.

This clone was observed a handful of times. The rearrangement links TRBV27 to TRBJ2-7; 10 bases are shared with TRBD1. V gave up 5 bases and J gave up 2 bases; unmatched junction bases: 15. The germline CDR1 and CDR2 sequences are MNHEY and SMNVEV (reference sequence). This CDR3 contains 18 residues. The CDR3 DNA is TGTGCCAGCAGTCGGCGGACAGGGGGAGATGGGTGGGCCTACGAGCAGTACTTC. It codes for CASSRRTGGDGWAYEQYF.

CDR3 residues: CASRGTNRRDEKLFF. Here the CDR3 DNA reads TGTGCCAGCAGGGGCACTAACAGGAGGGATGAAAAACTGTTTTTT. The chain couples TRBV6-5 to TRBJ1-4, with D possibly being TRBD1 (5 bases). The V gene lost 6 bases and the J gene lost 6 bases, with 17 bases spanning the gap. The CDR3 loop spans 15 amino acids. CDR1 and CDR2 (germline): MNHEY, SVGAGI.

V is TRBV7-2 and J is TRBJ1-5; D is uncertain. The V gene lost 5 bases and the J gene lost 4 bases, with 12 bases spanning the gap. The CDR3 is 14 residues long. The V gene's germline CDR1 is SGHTA and CDR2 FQGNSA. The CDR3 loop reads CASSLPTGNQPQHF. CDR3 coding DNA: TGTGCCAGCAGCCTCCCGACGGGGAATCAGCCCCAGCATTTT.

This clone was seen only once. The genes are TRBV7-2 and TRBJ1-1; 7 bases align to TRBD1. The CDR3 has 15 amino acids. Germline V CDR1 and CDR2: SGHTA, FQGNSA. Trimming cost V 5 bases and J 2 bases; bases outside gene matches: 8. CDR3 coding DNA: TGTGCCAGCAGCCCCCGGACAGGATCCAACACTGAAGCTTTCTTT. This translates into CASSPRTGSNTEAFF.

The chain links TRBV12-3 or TRBV12-4 to TRBJ2-7, with TRBD1 identical over 7 bases. V lost 3 bases, J lost 1 base, and 0 bases stayed unmatched. The CDR3 sequence is 13 residues long. CDR3 sequence: CASSLTGSYEQYF. Written as DNA, the CDR3 is TGTGCCAGCAGTTTGACAGGGTCCTACGAGCAGTACTTC.

V is TRBV6-5 and J is TRBJ1-1; 7 bases are shared with TRBD1. The CDR3 spans 14 residues. J lost 5 bases, V lost 5 bases, and 8 bases had no gene match. The germline CDR1 and CDR2 sequences are MNHEY and SVGAGI. CDR3 region: CASSRKGAVTEAFF. Written as DNA, the CDR3 is TGTGCCAGCAGTAGGAAGGGGGCAGTTACTGAAGCTTTCTTT.

The V and J genes are TRBV27 and TRBJ2-1; 16 nucleotides agree with TRBD2. V lost 2 bases and J lost 12; bases outside the gene matches: 10. The CDR3 sequence is 17 residues long. The V gene's germline CDR1 is MNHEY and CDR2 SMNVEV (reference sequence). The chain's CDR3 is CASSLGTSGRAPLGQFF. CDR3 DNA sequence: TGTGCCAGCAGTTTAGGGACTAGCGGGAGGGCCCCACTGGGGCAGTTCTTC.

This chain connects TRBV19 to TRBJ2-7; 11 nucleotides line up with TRBD1. V dropped 5 bases and J dropped 6; count of bases not matched to a gene: 18. CDR3 length equals 18 residues. Germline CDR1 LNHDA, CDR2 SQIVND (reference sequence). The CDR3 is CASSFRTGGAGHPSEQYF. CDR3 bases: TGTGCCAGTAGTTTCCGGACAGGGGGCGCGGGCCACCCCAGCGAGCAGTACTTC. The full variable domain, in which reference TRBV19 and TRBJ2-7 provide the parts outside the CDR3, is DGGITQSPKYLFRKEGQNVTLSCEQNLNHDAMYWYRQDPGQGLRLIYYSQIVNDFQKGDIAEGYSVSREKKESFPLTVTSAQKNPTAFYLCASSFRTGGAGHPSEQYFGPGTRLTVT.

This clone was found once. The chain is built from TRBV7-8 and TRBJ1-1, with D unresolved. V shed 4 bases and J shed 5 bases, with 8 bases lying between them. The length of the CDR3 is 12 residues. The germline V gene has CDR1 SGHVS and CDR2 FQNEAQ. In DNA form, the CDR3 reads TGTGCCAGCAGCTATAGCGGGACTGAAGCTTTCTTT. Translated, it gives CASSYSGTEAFF.

The chain links TRBV5-1 to TRBJ1-5; D not certain. Trimming removed 2 bases at V and 3 bases at J, with 6 bases between. Germline V gene data show CDR1 as SGHRS and CDR2 as YFSETQ. The CDR3 runs 13 residues. CDR3 protein: CASSLTVNQPQHF. CDR3 DNA sequence: TGCGCCAGCAGCTTAACAGTCAATCAGCCCCAGCATTTT.

The genes are TRBV24-1 and TRBJ1-5; TRBD1 is a possible D gene (6 bases). Germline values: CDR1 KGHDR, CDR2 SFDVKD. The CDR3 runs to 16 residues. V shed 3 bases and J shed 4 bases, with 15 bases lying between them. The DNA of the CDR3 is TGTGCCACCAGTGATAAATGGGGGGGCGTAAATCAGCCCCAGCATTTT. Amino acids: CATSDKWGGVNQPQHF.

The chain carries TRBV10-3 and TRBJ1-4, with D perhaps matching TRBD1 (6 bases). CDR1 is ENHRY and CDR2 is SYGVKD in the germline V gene. CDR3 length equals 10 residues. V gave up 5 bases and J gave up 13 bases, with 8 bases separating them. Written as DNA, the CDR3 is TGTGCCATCAGTAAGGGGGTACTGTTTTTT. Translated: CAISKGVLFF.

This sequence joins TRBV23-1 and TRBJ1-1; the D is unclear. TRBV23-1 is treated as an ORF (open reading frame) with a function not yet certain. The CDR3 consists of 17 residues. V lost 1 base to trimming and J lost 3 bases, with 18 bases between them. DNA for the CDR3: TGCGCCAGCAGTCAATACGGTTCCGAAGCCTGCCACACTGAAGCTTTCTTT. This sequence encodes CASSQYGSEACHTEAFF.

The chain combines TRBV6-1 with TRBJ1-2, with TRBD1 matching over 8 bases. The germline V gene encodes CDR1 MNHNS and CDR2 SASEGT. Trimming at V came to 3 bases and at J to 8 bases, leaving 5 bases not matched to a gene. This CDR3 is 13 amino acids long. DNA for the CDR3: TGTGCCAGCAGTGAGACAGGGGACCGCGGCTACACCTTC. Translating gives CASSETGDRGYTF.